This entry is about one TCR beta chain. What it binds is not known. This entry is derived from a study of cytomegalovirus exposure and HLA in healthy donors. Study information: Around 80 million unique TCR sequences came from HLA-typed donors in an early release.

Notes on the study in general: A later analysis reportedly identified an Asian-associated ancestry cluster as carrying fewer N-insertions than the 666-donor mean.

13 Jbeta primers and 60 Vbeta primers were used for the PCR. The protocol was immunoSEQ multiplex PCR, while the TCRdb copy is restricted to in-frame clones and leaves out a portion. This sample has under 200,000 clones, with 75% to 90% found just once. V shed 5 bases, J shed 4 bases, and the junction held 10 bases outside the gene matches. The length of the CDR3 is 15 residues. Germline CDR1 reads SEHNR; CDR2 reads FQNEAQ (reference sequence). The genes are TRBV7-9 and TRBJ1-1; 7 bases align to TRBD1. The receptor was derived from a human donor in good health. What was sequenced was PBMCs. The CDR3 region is CASSPMTGSFTEAFF. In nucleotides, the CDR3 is TGTGCCAGCAGCCCCATGACAGGGTCTTTCACTGAAGCTTTCTTT.